These 12 T cell receptor beta chains were all obtained from the same sample, sequenced in a study of blood T cell repertoires in COVID-19. Sequencing was performed with immunoSEQ multiplex PCR; in TCRdb, only in-frame clones are kept and a portion is missing. The sample has about 440,000 clones; around 90% are singletons. The material sequenced was PBMCs or T cells enriched from blood (not recorded which). The receptor source for this set is a man aged 18 to 30 who had recovered from COVID-19.

As to this clone: This CDR3 is also generated by other DNA sequences in the sample. The J gene is TRBJ1-5, the V gene TRBV7-9; D ambiguous. With 2 bases removed from V and 0 bases from J, the gap between germline ends came to 5 bases. Germline V lookup: CDR1 SEHNR, CDR2 FQNEAQ (reference sequence). The CDR3 length is 14 residues. DNA for the CDR3: TGTGCCAGCAGCTTAACAGATAGCAATCAGCCCCAGCATTTT. This codes for CASSLTDSNQPQHF.

This chain links TRBV7-8 with TRBJ1-3; TRBD1 is a possible D gene (5 bases). This CDR3 is built from 18 residues. Trimming removed 1 base at V and 0 bases at J, with 16 bases between. Per the germline V gene, CDR1 is SGHVS and CDR2 is FQNEAQ. The CDR3 spells CASSLGGRPPSSGNTIYF. The CDR3 DNA reads as TGTGCCAGCAGCTTAGGGGGCAGGCCTCCCTCCTCTGGAAACACCATATATTTT.

The chain employs TRBV6-4 and TRBJ1-2, with TRBD1 matching 9 bases. This CDR3 spans 16 amino acids. Trimming at V came to 5 bases and at J to 4 bases, leaving 11 bases not matched to a gene. Germline CDR1 is MRHNA and CDR2 is SNTAGT. CDR3 DNA: TGTGCCAGCAGTCCCACGTCGACAGGGGGAGTCTATGGCTACACCTTC. It is translated as CASSPTSTGGVYGYTF.

This clone was counted a single time. The V and J genes are TRBV7-2 and TRBJ1-6; D remains unclear. In germline, CDR1 is SGHTA, CDR2 FQGNSA. V was trimmed by 0 bases and J by 8 bases, leaving 5 bases between them. The CDR3 covers 13 residues. The CDR3 is CASSLALDSPLHF. CDR3 bases: TGTGCCAGCAGCTTAGCGCTAGATTCACCCCTCCACTTT.

The V gene is TRBV4-1, the J gene TRBJ1-1, with unresolved D. Trimming stripped 4 bases from V and 3 bases from J, with 15 bases between. CDR3 length: 15 amino acids. From germline, CDR1 is MGHRA and CDR2 YSYEKL. As DNA, the CDR3 is TGCGCCAGCAGCCGAGACCAGATCCGGGACACTGAAGCTTTCTTT. This encodes CASSRDQIRDTEAFF.

The rearrangement links TRBV3-1 (or the pseudogene TRBV3-2) to TRBJ2-5, with a possible D match to TRBD1 (6 bases). The CDR3 is 12 amino acids. Germline CDR1 LGHDT, CDR2 YNNKEL (reference sequence). The V gene lost 5 bases and the J gene lost 5 bases, with 9 bases spanning the gap. The CDR3 nucleotides are TGTGCCAGCAGCTCAACAGGGGAGACCCAGTACTTC. It translates to CASSSTGETQYF.

This sequence joins TRBV9 and TRBJ2-2; a weak D match, TRBD2 (5 bases). The germline V and J ends were trimmed by 0 bases and 0 bases, with 9 bases remaining between them. The CDR3 covers 16 residues. Germline values: CDR1 SGDLS, CDR2 YYNGEE. The CDR3 sequence: CASSVGGLTNTGELFF. The CDR3 bases are TGTGCCAGCAGCGTAGGAGGACTCACGAACACCGGGGAGCTGTTTTTT.

V is TRBV20-1 and J is TRBJ1-1; 8 bases fit TRBD1. The germline gives CDR1 DFQATT, CDR2 SNEGSKA (reference sequence). With 6 bases clipped from V and 11 bases from J, the junction kept 5 bases outside the gene matches. The CDR3 extends over 10 amino acids. The CDR3 region has the DNA TGCAGTGCGGGACAGGCCAACGCTTTCTTT. This gives the protein CSAGQANAFF.

The V and J genes are TRBV3-1 (or the pseudogene TRBV3-2) and TRBJ2-5, with a weak D call TRBD1 (5 bases). Per germline, CDR1 LGHDT and CDR2 YNNKEL (reference sequence). The V end was cut by 0 bases, the J end by 1 base, with 12 bases between. The CDR3 is 16 amino acids. In DNA form, the CDR3 reads TGTGCCAGCAGCCAAGATTTAGTTAGGGGCCAAGAGACCCAGTACTTC. Protein sequence: CASSQDLVRGQETQYF.

The chain combines TRBV2 with TRBJ2-1, with 7 positions matching TRBD2. With 7 bases clipped from V and 6 bases from J, the junction kept 9 bases outside the gene matches. This CDR3 has 14 amino acids. Looked up from germline, CDR1 is SNHLY and CDR2 is FYNNEI. The CDR3: CASKDSTSANEQFF. DNA of the CDR3: TGTGCCAGCAAGGATTCAACTAGCGCCAATGAGCAGTTCTTC.

The CDR3 DNA reads as TGTGCCAGCGCCCACCTACAGGGGGCTCTGTACACTGAAGCTTTCTTT. It codes for CASAHLQGALYTEAFF. V and J are TRBV27 and TRBJ1-1; 9 bases are a match to TRBD1. The germline gives CDR1 MNHEY, CDR2 SMNVEV (reference sequence). The CDR3 contains 16 residues. V shed 8 bases, J shed 3 bases, and the junction held 13 bases outside the gene matches.

The chain joins TRBV5-1 to TRBJ2-5; 7 bases line up with TRBD2. V was clipped by 1 base and J by 2 bases; unmatched bases: 2. Germline V gene sequence: CDR1 SGHRS, CDR2 YFSETQ. There are 14 residues in the CDR3. The chain's CDR3 is CASSLFGGQETQYF. The CDR3 coding sequence is TGCGCCAGCAGCTTGTTCGGGGGGCAAGAGACCCAGTACTTC.